Below are 20 T cell receptor beta chains sequenced from a single sample in a study of cytomegalovirus exposure and HLA in healthy donors. PCR involved 60 Vbeta and 13 Jbeta primers. The table came from immunoSEQ multiplex PCR; TCRdb's copy has only in-frame clones and leaves some out. The data show roughly 190,000 clones, roughly 76% seen once. Sequenced: PBMCs. The source of these receptors is a woman in her twenties or thirties in good health and CMV-seropositive.

The chain uses TRBV7-2 and TRBJ1-5; a weak D match, TRBD1 (6 bases). The CDR3 totals 14 residues. The V end lost 4 bases, the J end lost 1 base, and 8 bases lay between the germline ends. The germline V gene has CDR1 SGHTA and CDR2 FQGNSA. CDR3 bases: TGTGCCAGCAGCTCTACAGGGAGCAATCAGCCCCAGCATTTT. Translation: CASSSTGSNQPQHF.

This rearrangement joins TRBV6-5 to TRBJ2-5; D is perhaps TRBD2 (6 bases). Germline assignment: CDR1 MNHEY and CDR2 SVGAGI. The CDR3 consists of 15 residues. V lost 6 bases and J lost 7, with 21 bases in between. CDR3 in DNA: TGTGCCAGCAGCGGCGGGACTGGGGCCCGCGGGACCCAGTACTTC. It encodes CASSGGTGARGTQYF.

The rearrangement links TRBV18 to TRBJ1-1, with D maybe TRBD1 (5 bases). V lost 3 bases to trimming and J lost 3 bases, with 11 bases between them. Germline loops: CDR1 KGHSH, CDR2 LQKENI. CDR3 length equals 14 residues. The CDR3 bases are TGTGCCAGCTCACCCAAGGACACCCACACTGAAGCTTTCTTT. Its protein product is CASSPKDTHTEAFF.

The V gene is TRBV9, the J gene TRBJ2-1; 8 positions agree with TRBD1. Trimming took 0 bases from V and 7 from J; bases not matched to a gene: 6. The CDR3 runs 15 residues. Germline loops: CDR1 SGDLS, CDR2 YYNGEE. CDR3 sequence reads: CASSVGQGAQNEQFF. The CDR3, as DNA: TGTGCCAGCAGCGTAGGTCAGGGGGCGCAAAATGAGCAGTTCTTC.

V and J are TRBV4-3 and TRBJ2-1, with 9 positions matching TRBD1. CDR3 length equals 17 residues. The ends lost 3 bases at V and 7 bases at J; junction bases unmatched: 13. Germline assignment: CDR1 LGHNA and CDR2 YSLEER. This CDR3 reads CASSHDVDRGWANEQFF. The CDR3 DNA follows: TGCGCCAGCAGCCATGACGTCGACAGGGGGTGGGCTAATGAGCAGTTCTTC.

The rearrangement joins TRBV30 to TRBJ2-1, with 7 bases lining up with TRBD1. Germline V gives CDR1 GTSNPN, CDR2 SVGIG (reference sequence). Trimming at V came to 2 bases and at J to 6 bases, leaving 4 bases not matched to a gene. The CDR3 runs 13 residues. The CDR3 nucleotides are TGTGCCTGGAGTCCCCAGGGGGTCAATGAGCAGTTCTTC. Protein sequence: CAWSPQGVNEQFF.

The genes are TRBV9 and TRBJ2-7, with TRBD2 matching over 7 bases. With V trimmed by 4 bases and J by 4 bases, 11 bases remained unmatched. Germline V lookup: CDR1 SGDLS, CDR2 YYNGEE. The length of the CDR3 is 15 residues. The DNA for the CDR3 is TGTGCCAGCAGCCAGGGCGGGAGTGAAACTTACGAGCAGTACTTC. Amino acids: CASSQGGSETYEQYF.

The chain carries TRBV7-8 and TRBJ2-1; unclear D gene. The germline V and J ends were trimmed by 1 base and 5 bases, with 15 bases remaining between them. CDR3 length equals 16 residues. Germline loops: CDR1 SGHVS, CDR2 FQNEAQ. The CDR3 spells CASSLEAWAADNEQFF. CDR3 coding DNA: TGTGCCAGCAGCTTAGAAGCTTGGGCAGCCGACAATGAGCAGTTCTTC.

V usage is TRBV5-6 and J usage is TRBJ1-4; D remains ambiguous. CDR3 length: 15 amino acids. The germline V gene has CDR1 SGHDT and CDR2 YYEEEE. The V end lost 0 bases, the J end lost 6 bases, and 12 bases lay between the germline ends. The DNA for the CDR3 is TGTGCCAGCAGCTTGGCCTGGCAGCTAGATGAAAAACTGTTTTTT. Protein: CASSLAWQLDEKLFF.

V is TRBV28 and J is TRBJ2-1; D gene uncertain. Germline values: CDR1 MDHEN, CDR2 SYDVKM. V lost 2 bases, J lost 10 bases, and 21 bases lay in between. The CDR3 is 16 amino acids. The CDR3 nucleotides read TGTGCCAGCAGTTTAATCTCACCCCCTGAAAACAGAGAGCAGTTCTTC. As protein: CASSLISPPENREQFF.

The chain carries TRBV5-1 and TRBJ1-1, with a possible D match to TRBD1 (6 bases). This CDR3 is 15 amino acids long. V was trimmed by 2 bases and J by 0 bases, leaving 11 bases between them. CDR1 and CDR2 (germline): SGHRS, YFSETQ. In DNA form, the CDR3 reads TGCGCCAGCAGCTTACAGGGAGGGATGAACACTGAAGCTTTCTTT. It yields the protein CASSLQGGMNTEAFF.

The chain links TRBV7-3 to TRBJ2-1, with 9 bases aligning to TRBD2. This CDR3 region has 19 residues. Trimming at V came to 5 bases and at J to 7 bases, leaving 21 bases not matched to a gene. Per the germline V gene, CDR1 is SGHTA and CDR2 is FQGTGA. CDR3 in DNA: TGTGCCAGCAGCAGCCCCCGGCGGGGGGCGGGAGGGTTCTGGAATGAGCAGTTCTTC. Its protein product is CASSSPRRGAGGFWNEQFF.

The rearrangement links TRBV7-2 to TRBJ2-2; D remains ambiguous. The CDR3 is 15 residues long. The V and J ends lost 4 bases and 0 bases respectively, with 9 bases between them. CDR1 and CDR2 from the germline V gene are SGHTA and FQGNSA. The CDR3 spells CASSSVLTNTGELFF. DNA of the CDR3: TGTGCCAGCAGCTCCGTCCTAACGAACACCGGGGAGCTGTTTTTT.

The chain is built from TRBV30 and TRBJ2-5; 8 bases align to TRBD1. V dropped 5 bases and J dropped 1; count of bases not matched to a gene: 12. In germline, CDR1 is GTSNPN, CDR2 SVGIG (reference sequence). This CDR3 contains 16 residues. The CDR3 protein is CAWGTGRVGPQETQYF. The CDR3 nucleotides are TGTGCCTGGGGGACAGGCAGAGTAGGCCCCCAAGAGACCCAGTACTTC.

V usage is TRBV5-1 and J usage is TRBJ2-3, with TRBD2 as a possible D gene (6 bases). The germline V gene encodes CDR1 SGHRS and CDR2 YFSETQ. The CDR3 loop spans 15 amino acids. The V end was cut by 3 bases, the J end by 2 bases, with 13 bases between. CDR3 sequence reads: CASSSGSGYTDTQYF. DNA for the CDR3: TGCGCCAGCAGCTCAGGGAGCGGGTACACAGATACGCAGTATTTT.

The CDR3 reads CASSLGGDTQYF. The DNA for the CDR3 is TGTGCCAGCAGCTTGGGCGGGGATACGCAGTATTTT. The chain is built from TRBV5-4 and TRBJ2-3, with a possible D match to TRBD2 (5 bases). Trimming left V 0 bases short and J 6 bases short, with 5 bases between. The CDR3 loop spans 12 amino acids. Germline V lookup: CDR1 SGHNT, CDR2 YYREEE (reference sequence).

The DNA of the CDR3 is TGTGCCAGCAGCTTTTTTACCACCCGGAGTTATGTCTACGAGCAGTACTTC. Translating gives CASSFFTTRSYVYEQYF. The genes are TRBV7-8 and TRBJ2-7; D is unclear. The CDR3 extends over 17 amino acids. With 3 bases removed from V and 3 bases from J, the gap between germline ends came to 21 bases. Germline V lookup: CDR1 SGHVS, CDR2 FQNEAQ. The variable domain in full, completed from reference TRBV7-8 and TRBJ2-7, reads GAGVSQSPRYKVAKRGQDVALRCDPISGHVSLFWYQQALGQGPEFLTYFQNEAQLDKSGLPSDRFFAERPEGSVSTLKIQRTQQEDSAVYLCASSFFTTRSYVYEQYFGPGTRLTVT.

The genes are TRBV28 and TRBJ1-1, with unresolved D. Germline CDR1 and CDR2: MDHEN and SYDVKM. V lost 5 bases and J 1 base, leaving 14 bases between the germline ends. The CDR3 loop spans 15 amino acids. The DNA for the CDR3 is TGTGCCAGCAGTGACTCCCCGGCCGAGAACACTGAAGCTTTCTTT. This encodes CASSDSPAENTEAFF.

This rearrangement joins TRBV4-2 to TRBJ1-1; D is unresolved. Germline CDR1 reads LGHNA; CDR2 reads YNFKEQ. CDR3 size: 13 residues. V gave up 1 base and J gave up 4 bases, with 7 bases separating them. The CDR3 sequence: CASSQGPGTEAFF. CDR3 bases: TGTGCCAGCAGCCAAGGACCGGGCACTGAAGCTTTCTTT.

The genes are TRBV7-8 and TRBJ1-6; TRBD1 is a possible D gene (5 bases). Germline assignment: CDR1 SGHVS and CDR2 FQNEAQ. Trimming pared 4 bases from V and 10 bases from J, leaving 20 bases between. This CDR3 is built from 16 residues. CDR3 protein: CASSYDRPDIESPLHF. The DNA for the CDR3 is TGTGCCAGCAGCTACGACCGCCCGGACATAGAATCACCCCTCCACTTT.